A selection of T cell receptor beta chains follows, all from one sample in a study of T-cell memory formation after mild COVID-19. One entry per CDR3 protein results from TCRdb running MiXCR on the 5' RACE reads. The sample records approximately 150,000 distinct CDR3 sequences, 15% to 20% being singletons. The sample was PBMCs or a T cell subset sorted from them (not recorded which). The receptors here all came from an adult woman who had mild COVID-19 (a few samples of this study predate the infection). Cell type and time point are not known. The CDR3 runs from the conserved cysteine through the conserved F or W. A D gene is named only where the DNA matches it firmly. Clone size is shown for a subset of rows, as once, few, many or a class of expanded clone.

j_call v_call d_call clone_size cdr3_nt cdr3_aa
TRBJ2-1 TRBV6-5 - few TGTGCCAGCAGTCGGGACGCTTACAATGAGCAGTTCTTC CASSRDAYNEQFF
TRBJ1-5 TRBV20-1 - - TGCAGTGCTGTGGGGCAGGGAACTTATAGCAATCAGCCCCAGCATTTT CSAVGQGTYSNQPQHF
TRBJ1-6 TRBV30 - - TGTGCCTGGACCCGGACACGTAATTCACCCCTCCACTTT CAWTRTRNSPLHF
TRBJ2-3 TRBV20-1 TRBD2 few TGCAGTGTCCCGACTAGCGGGGGTATCGGTACGCAGTATTTT CSVPTSGGIGTQYF
TRBJ1-2 TRBV5-1 - - TGCGCCAGCAGCTTGACGACTTCTTATGGCTACACCTTC CASSLTTSYGYTF
TRBJ1-1 TRBV20-1 TRBD1 - TGCAGTGCCACCGGGACAGTGAACACTGAAGCTTTCTTT CSATGTVNTEAFF
TRBJ1-4 TRBV6-6 TRBD1 - TGTGCCAGCAGTTACGACAGGGCCGATGAAAAACTGTTTTTT CASSYDRADEKLFF
TRBJ2-1 TRBV18 - few TGTGCCAGCTCACCACCTAATTTAGGACTGAGAAACAATGAGCAGTTCTTC CASSPPNLGLRNNEQFF
TRBJ1-1 TRBV18 - few TGTGCCAGCTCACCACGAGAGGGAGAGGCTGAAGCTTTCTTT CASSPREGEAEAFF
TRBJ1-2 TRBV5-1 - - TGCGCCAGCAGTGAGAGGGCCAGGAGCTATGGCTACACCTTC CASSERARSYGYTF
TRBJ2-3 TRBV30 - - TGTGCCTGGACCAATACAGGGACGAGGACAGATACGCAGTATTTT CAWTNTGTRTDTQYF
TRBJ2-2 TRBV25-1 - many TGTGCCAGCAGCGAAAACACCGGGGAGCTGTTTTTT CASSENTGELFF
TRBJ1-1 TRBV6-4 - - TGTGCCAGCCAAATGGATAGGAACACTGAAGCTTTCTTT CASQMDRNTEAFF
TRBJ1-3 TRBV12-3/TRBV12-4 - - TGTGCCAGCAGTTTCGGGAACTCTGGAAACACCATATATTTT CASSFGNSGNTIYF
TRBJ2-1 TRBV5-1 - - TGCGCCAGCAGCTTGATCAGAGGGGCCTACAATGAGCAGTTCTTC CASSLIRGAYNEQFF
TRBJ1-1 TRBV12-3/TRBV12-4 - - TGTGCCAGCAGCCTTAATCAGGGGACTGAAGCTTTCTTT CASSLNQGTEAFF
TRBJ2-7 TRBV4-1 - many TGCGCCAGCAGCCAAGGTTTCGGGGACGAGCAGTACTTC CASSQGFGDEQYF